This T cell receptor beta chain derives from a study of Graves' ophthalmopathy and Graves' hyperthyroidism. Study findings and constraints: Among expanded thyroid clonotypes above 0.001 frequency, most also occurred in blood. At about 69% sensitivity and roughly 72% specificity, the model predicted progression of the ophthalmopathy.

This clonotype has ten or more counts. Antigen: not known. Germline-derived CDR1 and CDR2 are KGHDR and SFDVKD. This CDR3 contains 15 residues. With V trimmed by 5 bases and J by 1 base, 6 bases remained unmatched. Hyperthyroidism patients, all newly diagnosed, had under 2 months' duration and ages of 18 to 65. Orbital computed tomography, thyroid ultrasound, TRAb, serum thyroxine and clinical symptoms formed the basis of diagnosis. The study amplified TCR beta CDR3 regions using RNA transcripts. The authors performed first-round RT-PCR with HTBI primers and then a second-round multiplex PCR. TCRdb re-called the multiplex PCR reads through MiXCR, storing one row per CDR3 protein. The sample has about 600,000 distinct CDR3 sequences, about two fifths seen once.

The sample was peripheral blood or thyroid tissue (not recorded which). V usage is TRBV24-1 and J usage is TRBJ2-5; 7 bases line up with TRBD1. This sequence was found in an adult man with Graves' hyperthyroidism. CDR3 DNA sequence: TGTGCCACCAGTGGGACCTGGGACAGCCAAGAGACCCAGTACTTC. Protein: CATSGTWDSQETQYF.